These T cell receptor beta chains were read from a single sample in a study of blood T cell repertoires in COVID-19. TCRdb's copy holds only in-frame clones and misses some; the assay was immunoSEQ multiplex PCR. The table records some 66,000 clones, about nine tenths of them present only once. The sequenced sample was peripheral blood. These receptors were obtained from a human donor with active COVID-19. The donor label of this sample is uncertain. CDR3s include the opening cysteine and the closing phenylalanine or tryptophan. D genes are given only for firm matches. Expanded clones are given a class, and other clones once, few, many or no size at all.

CATSDGGVAQHF . TRBJ1-5 . TRBV24-1
CASSPLVVGELFF once TRBJ2-2 . TRBV3-1/TRBV3-2
CASSWLAGGTDTQYF . TRBJ2-3 TRBD2 TRBV27
CASSYPARTGGRTEAFF . TRBJ1-1 TRBD1 TRBV27
CASSPGTSGAYRQYF . TRBJ2-7 TRBD2 TRBV28
CASSQDPAGVAQDTQYF . TRBJ2-3 TRBD2 TRBV3-1/TRBV3-2
CASSVRQQETQYF . TRBJ2-5 . TRBV2
CASTRSNEQFF . TRBJ2-1 . TRBV5-1
CAINAAGGWDTQYF . TRBJ2-3 TRBD2 TRBV19
CASSAGTGSSYEQYF . TRBJ2-7 TRBD1 TRBV18
CASSPNTGSYEQYF . TRBJ2-7 . TRBV18
CASSQRDRGNFGYTF . TRBJ1-2 TRBD1 TRBV5-1
CASSLNLGLRDHEQYF . TRBJ2-7 . TRBV7-8
CASSLDRVGGYTF . TRBJ1-2 TRBD1 TRBV18
CASSPGWAANTGELFF . TRBJ2-2 . TRBV5-4
CASSRSGQGTDF . TRBJ2-7 TRBD1 TRBV7-8
CASSFFGVSYEQYF . TRBJ2-7 . TRBV5-4
CASSIVMTRGTDTQYF . TRBJ2-3 . TRBV19
CASSRAGGVEQYF . TRBJ2-7 . TRBV27
CASSSSPGTSGMDNEQFF . TRBJ2-1 TRBD2 TRBV7-8
CATGEGPLTGDTQYF once TRBJ2-3 . TRBV24-1
CAWSVRGGYEQYF . TRBJ2-7 TRBD2 TRBV30
CASSRNAGGTEAFF . TRBJ1-1 TRBD1 TRBV3-1/TRBV3-2
CASSPGLADNEQFF . TRBJ2-1 TRBD2 TRBV4-3
CASSLVGVAHGYTF . TRBJ1-2 . TRBV28
CASSFEKYNEQFF . TRBJ2-1 . TRBV7-2
CASSAHPASGSINEQFF . TRBJ2-1 TRBD2 TRBV9
CASSLRGQGANYGYTF . TRBJ1-2 TRBD1 TRBV27
CASSQVSGRASVEQFF . TRBJ2-1 TRBD2 TRBV4-3
CASSSDSLEQFF . TRBJ2-1 . TRBV11-3
CASSLGAGIRRGGELFF . TRBJ2-2 . TRBV5-6
CASSPPPLAGGPREQYF few TRBJ2-7 TRBD2 TRBV19
CASSHRGPTEAFF . TRBJ1-1 TRBD1 TRBV27
CASTPSPGNTEAFF . TRBJ1-1 . TRBV6-4
CASSPFDQGVDTQYF . TRBJ2-3 TRBD1 TRBV7-6
CASSPPNAGGLGANVLTF . TRBJ2-6 TRBD2 TRBV18